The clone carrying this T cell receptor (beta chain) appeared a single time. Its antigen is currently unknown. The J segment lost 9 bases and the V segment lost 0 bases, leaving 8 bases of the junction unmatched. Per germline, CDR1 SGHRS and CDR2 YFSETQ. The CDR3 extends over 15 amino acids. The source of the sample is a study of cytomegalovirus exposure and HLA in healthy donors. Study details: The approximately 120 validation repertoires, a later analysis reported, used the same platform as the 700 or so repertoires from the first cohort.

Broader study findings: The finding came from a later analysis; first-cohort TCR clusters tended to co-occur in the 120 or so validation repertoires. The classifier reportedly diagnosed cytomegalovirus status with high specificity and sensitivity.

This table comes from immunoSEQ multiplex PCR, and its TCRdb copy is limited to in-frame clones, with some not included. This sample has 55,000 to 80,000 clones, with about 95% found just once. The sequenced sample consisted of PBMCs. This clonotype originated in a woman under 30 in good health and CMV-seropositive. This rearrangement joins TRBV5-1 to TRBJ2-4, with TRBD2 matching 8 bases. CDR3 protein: CASSLEGVGRGIQYF. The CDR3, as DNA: TGCGCCAGCAGCTTGGAAGGGGTCGGGAGGGGCATTCAGTACTTC.